The 30 T cell receptor beta chains in this list originate from one sample, sequenced in a study of control samples from healthy donors and cancer patients. The method was immunoSEQ multiplex PCR; TCRdb's version includes in-frame clones alone and lacks a portion of them. Here the sample spans roughly 170,000 clones, 93% being singletons. Sequenced sample: blood. These receptors originate from a woman aged 55-69 years in good health.

This chain joins TRBV11-2 and TRBJ2-1; 11 bases align to TRBD2. V lost 4 bases and J lost 8; bases outside the gene matches: 7. The CDR3 has 15 amino acids. The germline CDR1 and CDR2 sequences are SGHAT and FQNNGV. CDR3 nucleotide sequence: TGTGCCAGCAGCTCATTAGCGGGGGGGCCCCATGAGCAGTTCTTC. This translates into CASSSLAGGPHEQFF. Filled out from reference TRBV11-2 and TRBJ2-1, the complete variable domain reads EAGVAQSPRYKIIEKRQSVAFWCNPISGHATLYWYQQILGQGPKLLIQFQNNGVVDDSQLPKDRFSAERLKGVDSTLKIQPAKLEDSAVYLCASSSLAGGPHEQFFGPGTRLTVL.

This chain uses TRBV19 with TRBJ2-5; 14 bases map to TRBD2. The CDR3 totals 16 residues. Germline V gives CDR1 LNHDA, CDR2 SQIVND (reference sequence). Trimming removed 8 bases from V and 5 bases from J; junction bases left unmatched: 10. For the CDR3, the DNA is TGTGCCAGTTCGCTCGGACTAGCGGGGGGCTGGGAGACCCAGTACTTC. Its protein product is CASSLGLAGGWETQYF.

CDR3 sequence (DNA): TGTGCCAGCAGTTTATCCGTCGGAGAGAGCTCCTACGAGCAGTACTTC. It encodes CASSLSVGESSYEQYF. J is TRBJ2-7 and V is TRBV27, with D unresolved. Germline V gene data show CDR1 as MNHEY and CDR2 as SMNVEV (reference sequence). The CDR3 extends over 16 amino acids. The germline V and J ends were trimmed by 0 bases and 0 bases, with 12 bases remaining between them.

The chain recombines TRBV10-1 with TRBJ1-4, with no clear D. Trimming took 6 bases from V and 5 from J, leaving 13 bases between them. Germline-derived CDR1 and CDR2 are WNHNN and SYGVQD (reference sequence). The CDR3 spans 14 residues. The DNA of the CDR3 is TGCGCCAGCAGCCAGGACGGACTCAATGAAAAACTGTTTTTT. This encodes CASSQDGLNEKLFF.

This chain connects TRBV18 to TRBJ1-3; D perhaps matches TRBD1 (5 bases). The CDR3 has 14 amino acids. V lost 5 bases to trimming and J lost 4 bases, with 12 bases between them. Germline V gene data show CDR1 as KGHSH and CDR2 as LQKENI. This CDR3 reads CASSTGGQGNTIYF. DNA of the CDR3: TGTGCCAGCTCAACAGGAGGCCAGGGAAACACCATATATTTT. Combining the CDR3 with reference TRBV18 and TRBJ1-3 gives the whole variable domain NAGVMQNPRHLVRRRGQEARLRCSPMKGHSHVYWYRQLPEEGLKFMVYLQKENIIDESGMPKERFSAEFPKEGPSILRIQQVVRGDSAAYFCASSTGGQGNTIYFGEGSWLTVV.

This chain links TRBV5-6 with TRBJ1-4; no firm D call. Germline CDR1 SGHDT, CDR2 YYEEEE. V was clipped by 5 bases and J by 4 bases, with 15 bases between them. The CDR3 sequence is 15 residues long. CDR3 sequence reads: CASSGRLFGNEKLFF. CDR3 sequence (DNA): TGTGCCAGCAGTGGCAGGTTATTCGGTAATGAAAAACTGTTTTTT.

The V call is TRBV6-2 or TRBV6-3, the J call TRBJ1-2, with D unresolved. Trimming cost V 5 bases and J 8 bases, with 12 bases left between them. This CDR3 spans 12 amino acids. CDR1 is MNHEY, CDR2 SVGEGT, per germline. The chain's CDR3 is CASSPYISGYTF. DNA for the CDR3: TGTGCCAGCAGTCCGTACATCTCCGGCTACACCTTC.

The genes are TRBV20-1 and TRBJ1-1; D possibly corresponds to TRBD1 (6 bases). The CDR3 sequence is 13 residues long. Per germline, CDR1 DFQATT and CDR2 SNEGSKA (reference sequence). Trimming removed 3 bases from V and 3 bases from J, with 11 bases in between. CDR3 DNA: TGCAGTGCTAGTGGACAGCTTTACACTGAAGCTTTCTTT. The encoded protein is CSASGQLYTEAFF.

The CDR3 loop reads CASSLAVGAPHYEQYF. As DNA, the CDR3 is TGTGCCAGCAGCTTAGCGGTGGGGGCCCCTCACTACGAGCAGTACTTC. V and J are TRBV7-2 and TRBJ2-7, with D perhaps matching TRBD1 (6 bases). Germline V lookup: CDR1 SGHTA, CDR2 FQGNSA. The CDR3 length is 16 residues. The V end was cut by 0 bases, the J end by 3 bases, with 15 bases between.

This chain links TRBV7-8 with TRBJ1-5; D unresolved. The CDR3 is made up of 14 amino acids. Germline V CDR1 and CDR2: SGHVS, FQNEAQ. V lost 5 bases, J lost 0 bases, and 8 bases lay in between. For the CDR3, the DNA is TGTGCCAGCAGCCAAGGAAATAGCAATCAGCCCCAGCATTTT. Translation: CASSQGNSNQPQHF. Filled out from reference TRBV7-8 and TRBJ1-5, the complete variable domain reads GAGVSQSPRYKVAKRGQDVALRCDPISGHVSLFWYQQALGQGPEFLTYFQNEAQLDKSGLPSDRFFAERPEGSVSTLKIQRTQQEDSAVYLCASSQGNSNQPQHFGDGTRLSIL.

In its sample, this clone was seen once. The genes are TRBV7-2 and TRBJ2-5; 10 bases are a match to TRBD2. Per the germline V gene, CDR1 is SGHTA and CDR2 is FQGNSA. This CDR3 contains 15 residues. Trimming took 5 bases from V and 1 from J; bases not matched to a gene: 4. The CDR3, as DNA: TGTGCCAGCAGCCCTAGCGGGGGCTCCCAAGAGACCCAGTACTTC. This gives the protein CASSPSGGSQETQYF.

The chain couples TRBV27 to TRBJ2-1, with 16 bases lining up with TRBD2. Germline CDR1 is MNHEY and CDR2 is SMNVEV (reference sequence). There are 21 residues in the CDR3. The V gene end was trimmed by 1 base and the J gene end by 0 bases; junction bases not matched to a gene: 9. As DNA, the CDR3 is TGTGCCAGCAGTTTATTCCTGGGACTAGCGGGGGGGCCGGGCTCCTACAATGAGCAGTTCTTC. This translates into CASSLFLGLAGGPGSYNEQFF.

The genes are TRBV15 and TRBJ1-4, with TRBD1 as a possible D gene (5 bases). This CDR3 has 13 amino acids. The germline gives CDR1 LNHNV, CDR2 YYDKDF (reference sequence). The ends were cut back, 5 bases at V and 8 bases at J, with 12 bases in the middle. The CDR3 sequence is CATSPGAEEKLFF. The DNA for the CDR3 is TGTGCCACCAGCCCCGGGGCGGAGGAAAAACTGTTTTTT.

The chain links TRBV5-6 to TRBJ1-4; D possibly corresponds to TRBD1 (6 bases). The CDR3 sequence is 14 residues long. Germline loops: CDR1 SGHDT, CDR2 YYEEEE. Trimming cost V 8 bases and J 8 bases, with 19 bases left between them. Here the CDR3 reads CASVVGGHGEKLFF. DNA for the CDR3: TGTGCCAGTGTAGTAGGGGGTCACGGCGAAAAACTGTTTTTT.

J is TRBJ2-2 and V is TRBV29-1, with TRBD1 matching 10 bases. V lost 5 bases, J lost 4 bases, and 13 bases stayed unmatched. The CDR3 is made up of 17 amino acids. The V gene's germline CDR1 is SQVTM and CDR2 ANQGSEA. DNA for the CDR3: TGCAGCGTTTCTCCGGGACAGGGGCCCTTGAGCACCGGGGAGCTGTTTTTT. Its translation is CSVSPGQGPLSTGELFF.

The rearrangement links TRBV5-1 to TRBJ1-3, with a weak D call TRBD1 (6 bases). The CDR3 contains 14 residues. V shed 7 bases and J shed 3 bases, with 14 bases lying between them. Germline CDR1 SGHRS, CDR2 YFSETQ. CDR3 nucleotide sequence: TGCGCCAGCTCCGAGGGGGGAGGTGGAAACACCATATATTTT. It translates to CASSEGGGGNTIYF.

This chain connects TRBV25-1 to TRBJ1-4; D is ambiguous. The V gene lost 2 bases and the J gene lost 8 bases, with 15 bases spanning the gap. Germline lookup yields CDR1 MGHDK and CDR2 SYGVNS. The length of the CDR3 is 15 residues. In DNA, the CDR3 is TGTGCCAGCAGTGAAGGCTCCGGCTCATGGGAAAAACTGTTTTTT. Translating it yields CASSEGSGSWEKLFF.

CDR3 loop: CASSYEQYYGYTF. In DNA, the CDR3 is TGTGCCAGCAGTTACGAACAGTACTATGGCTACACCTTC. The chain uses TRBV6-2 or TRBV6-3 and TRBJ1-2; D gene ambiguous. V lost 2 bases to trimming and J lost 3 bases, with 7 bases between them. From germline, CDR1 is MNHEY and CDR2 SVGEGT. The CDR3 consists of 13 residues.

The rearrangement uses TRBV7-2 and TRBJ2-1, with 8 bases lining up with TRBD2. The CDR3 is 17 residues long. In germline, CDR1 is SGHTA, CDR2 FQGNSA. Trimming at V came to 5 bases and at J to 6 bases, leaving 15 bases not matched to a gene. The CDR3 bases are TGTGCCAGCAGCACCCCACCCGGGACTAGACCTTCCAATGAGCAGTTCTTC. Translating gives CASSTPPGTRPSNEQFF.

The V and J genes are TRBV28 and TRBJ1-4; a weak D match, TRBD1 (5 bases). V shed 3 bases and J shed 4 bases, with 21 bases lying between them. CDR3 length: 18 residues. Germline lookup yields CDR1 MDHEN and CDR2 SYDVKM. Written as DNA, the CDR3 is TGTGCCAGCAGTTTGGGTGCGGCAGGGTTGGGGGGTAATGAAAAACTGTTTTTT. As protein: CASSLGAAGLGGNEKLFF.

V usage is TRBV10-3 and J usage is TRBJ2-5, with 7 bases that match TRBD1. The V segment lost 3 bases and the J segment 5 bases; nucleotides outside the gene matches: 9. CDR1 is ENHRY, CDR2 SYGVKD, per germline. The CDR3 spans 15 residues. This chain's CDR3 is CAISDLYRGRETQYF. The CDR3, as DNA: TGTGCCATCAGTGATCTCTACAGGGGTCGGGAGACCCAGTACTTC.

J is TRBJ2-7 and V is TRBV6-5, with TRBD1 matching 9 bases. The germline V gene encodes CDR1 MNHEY and CDR2 SVGAGI. J was trimmed by 3 bases and V by 6 bases; bases with no gene match: 9. This CDR3 is built from 15 residues. DNA of the CDR3: TGTGCCAGCAGCCGATCGGGACAGGGTATCTACGAGCAGTACTTC. It encodes CASSRSGQGIYEQYF.

The chain employs TRBV10-3 and TRBJ2-3; D call uncertain. The CDR3 spans 13 residues. CDR1 ENHRY and CDR2 SYGVKD come from the germline V gene. Trimming left V 0 bases short and J 8 bases short, with 9 bases between. The CDR3 bases are TGTGCCATCAGTGAGTCAGGAATGGGTACGCAGTATTTT. It yields the protein CAISESGMGTQYF.

In this sample, this clone turned up once. CDR3 sequence (DNA): TGCGCCAGCAGCCAAGATCATCGGCAGGAAAGCACAGATACGCAGTATTTT. It encodes CASSQDHRQESTDTQYF. The chain links TRBV4-3 to TRBJ2-3; D remains unclear. Germline V gene data show CDR1 as LGHNA and CDR2 as YSLEER. The V and J ends lost 0 bases and 0 bases respectively, with 13 bases between them. This CDR3 has 17 residues.

The chain has TRBV19 and TRBJ2-4, with a tentative D call TRBD2 (6 bases). Deletions cut 1 base from V and 1 base from J, with 20 bases between. The CDR3 covers 19 residues. Germline CDR1 reads LNHDA; CDR2 reads SQIVND (reference sequence). CDR3 protein: CASSIAPEGGVRAKNIQYF. Written as DNA, the CDR3 is TGTGCCAGTAGTATAGCCCCTGAAGGAGGGGTGAGGGCCAAAAACATTCAGTACTTC. The entire variable domain, with the rest obtained from reference TRBV19 and TRBJ2-4, is as follows: DGGITQSPKYLFRKEGQNVTLSCEQNLNHDAMYWYRQDPGQGLRLIYYSQIVNDFQKGDIAEGYSVSREKKESFPLTVTSAQKNPTAFYLCASSIAPEGGVRAKNIQYFGAGTRLSVL.

The chain uses TRBV19 and TRBJ1-4; D is perhaps TRBD1 (5 bases). V lost 10 bases and J lost 4, with 13 bases in between. The CDR3 spans 13 residues. Germline lookup yields CDR1 LNHDA and CDR2 SQIVND (reference sequence). The CDR3, as DNA: TGTGCCACCCAGCAGAGGGGTAATGAAAAACTGTTTTTT. Amino acids: CATQQRGNEKLFF.

The chain carries TRBV15 and TRBJ1-5; D might be TRBD1 (5 bases). CDR1 and CDR2 (germline): LNHNV, YYDKDF (reference sequence). The CDR3 covers 15 residues. Trimming pared 5 bases from V and 3 bases from J, leaving 14 bases between. This CDR3 is CATSPRGGDNQPQHF. CDR3 DNA sequence: TGTGCCACCAGCCCCCGCGGGGGAGACAATCAGCCCCAGCATTTT.

This clone was seen only once. V is TRBV5-1 and J is TRBJ2-3, with 7 positions matching TRBD2. V dropped 1 base and J dropped 0; count of bases not matched to a gene: 5. The CDR3 length is 16 residues. Germline CDR1 reads SGHRS; CDR2 reads YFSETQ. The CDR3 is CASSLWGTTSTDTQYF. The CDR3 nucleotides read TGCGCCAGCAGCTTGTGGGGGACTACCAGCACAGATACGCAGTATTTT.

The chain couples TRBV7-9 to TRBJ2-3, with D perhaps matching TRBD1 (6 bases). The CDR3 is 16 residues long. Trimming removed 5 bases from V and 2 bases from J, with 17 bases in between. From germline, CDR1 is SEHNR and CDR2 FQNEAQ (reference sequence). The CDR3 protein is CASSPPGALDTDTQYF. CDR3 bases: TGTGCCAGCAGCCCTCCAGGGGCGCTTGACACAGATACGCAGTATTTT.

CDR3 DNA sequence: TGCGCCAGCAGCAGGGGACAGGGGGCGCAGGGAATGAACACTGAAGCTTTCTTT. It is translated as CASSRGQGAQGMNTEAFF. The V gene is TRBV5-1, the J gene TRBJ1-1; 12 bases map to TRBD1. The CDR3 length is 18 residues. V lost 4 bases, J lost 0 bases, and 10 bases stayed unmatched. CDR1 and CDR2 from the germline V gene are SGHRS and YFSETQ.